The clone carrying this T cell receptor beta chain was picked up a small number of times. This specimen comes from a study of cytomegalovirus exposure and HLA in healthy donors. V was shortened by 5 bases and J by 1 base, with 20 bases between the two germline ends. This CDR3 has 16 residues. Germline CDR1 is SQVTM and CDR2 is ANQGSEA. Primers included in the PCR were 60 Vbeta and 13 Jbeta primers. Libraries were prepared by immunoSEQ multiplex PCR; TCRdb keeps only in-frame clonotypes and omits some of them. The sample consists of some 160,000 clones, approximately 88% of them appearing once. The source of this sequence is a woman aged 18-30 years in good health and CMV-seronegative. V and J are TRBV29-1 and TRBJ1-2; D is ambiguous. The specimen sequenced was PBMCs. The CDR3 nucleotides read TGCAGCGTTCCCCCCCGCCACTCCCCAAATAACTATGGCTACACCTTC. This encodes CSVPPRHSPNNYGYTF. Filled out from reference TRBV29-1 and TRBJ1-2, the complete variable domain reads SAVISQKPSRDICQRGTSLTIQCQVDSQVTMMFWYRQQPGQSLTLIATANQGSEATYESGFVIDKFPISRPNLTFSTLTVSNMSPEDSSIYLCSVPPRHSPNNYGYTFGSGTRLTVV.